Reported below is one TCR beta chain. Its cognate antigen is unknown. Profiled with immunoSEQ multiplex PCR; TCRdb holds only in-frame clones, not every one. The data show more than 2 million clones, about 95% seen once. This specimen comes from a study of shared clonotypes between healthy human individuals. Study-wide results and caveats: Generation of non-shared clonotypes was less probable than generation of clonotypes shared by all four donors. The study generally estimated greater richness for naive than memory subsets.

The naive CD8 subset, CD45RO-negative cells positively selected for CCR7, excluded terminally differentiated effector memory CD45RA+ cells. Each donor was a Caucasian adult residing in Nashville, Tennessee. CDR3 length: 13 amino acids. CDR1 is SGHVS, CDR2 FNYEAQ, per germline. Sequenced sample: naive CD8+ T cells sorted from blood. This chain connects TRBV7-6 to TRBJ2-1, with a tentative D call TRBD2 (6 bases). The TCR sequence derives from a man between 18 and 29 years old in good health. The CDR3 bases are TGTGCTGTCCGCGGGGAGTGGTACAATGAGCAGTTCTTC. Amino acid sequence: CAVRGEWYNEQFF.